What follows are 17 T cell receptor beta chains derived from one specimen sequenced in a study of early T cells in non-severe SARS-CoV-2 infection. One entry per CDR3 protein, called by TCRdb with MiXCR from the 5' RACE reads. The sample has some 60,000 distinct CDR3 sequences, around 12% seen once. Sequenced sample: whole blood. Receptor source: an adult who was a healthcare worker with PCR-confirmed SARS-CoV-2 infection or an uninfected control (not recorded which).

This clonotype was seen ten or more times. The V gene is TRBV14, the J gene TRBJ1-1; tentatively, D is TRBD1 (5 bases). Trimming stripped 0 bases from V and 4 bases from J, with 6 bases between. The CDR3 extends over 13 amino acids. Germline loops: CDR1 SGHDN, CDR2 FVKESK. CDR3 DNA sequence: TGTGCCAGCAGCCAAGATCAGGGCACTGAAGCTTTCTTT. Its translation is CASSQDQGTEAFF.

This clonotype was counted a few times. V usage is TRBV6-5 and J usage is TRBJ2-2; D could derive from TRBD1 or TRBD2 (5 bases each). Germline CDR1 reads MNHEY; CDR2 reads SVGAGI. Trimming left V 5 bases short and J 7 bases short, with 11 bases between. The CDR3 totals 13 residues. The DNA of the CDR3 is TGTGCCAGCAGTCCGGGGCATAACGGGGAGCTGTTTTTT. Translating it yields CASSPGHNGELFF.

The genes are TRBV18 and TRBJ2-3; 7 nucleotides align to TRBD2. V lost 3 bases and J lost 0; bases outside the gene matches: 6. The CDR3 has 16 residues. The V gene's germline CDR1 is KGHSH and CDR2 LQKENI. The CDR3 DNA follows: TGTGCCAGCTCACCTTTCCTAGCGGAAAGCACAGATACGCAGTATTTT. It yields the protein CASSPFLAESTDTQYF.

This clonotype was seen only a few times. The chain carries TRBV7-2 and TRBJ2-3, with D unclear. The CDR3 is made up of 12 amino acids. The V gene's germline CDR1 is SGHTA and CDR2 FQGNSA. The V gene lost 5 bases and the J gene lost 9 bases, with 12 bases spanning the gap. DNA for the CDR3: TGTGCCAGCAGCGGTAGGGTGAACACGCAGTATTTT. This sequence encodes CASSGRVNTQYF.

This clonotype was detected only a few times. The chain has TRBV7-8 and TRBJ2-5; no clear D gene. The V end was cut by 4 bases, the J end by 3 bases, with 9 bases between. The CDR3 extends over 13 amino acids. Germline CDR1 reads SGHVS; CDR2 reads FQNEAQ. CDR3 nucleotides: TGTGCCAGCAGCTGGCGTTGGAAAGAGACCCAGTACTTC. Amino acids: CASSWRWKETQYF. The full variable domain, rest sourced from reference TRBV7-8 and TRBJ2-5, is GAGVSQSPRYKVAKRGQDVALRCDPISGHVSLFWYQQALGQGPEFLTYFQNEAQLDKSGLPSDRFFAERPEGSVSTLKIQRTQQEDSAVYLCASSWRWKETQYFGPGTRLLVL.

This clonotype was observed many times. CDR3 bases: TGTGCCATCAGTGAGGGGAGGGTAGTTGATTACGAGCAGTACTTC. Translation gives CAISEGRVVDYEQYF. The chain couples TRBV10-3 to TRBJ2-7, with 7 bases that match TRBD2. Trimming at V came to 2 bases and at J to 4 bases, leaving 8 bases not matched to a gene. The CDR3 extends over 15 amino acids. The V gene's germline CDR1 is ENHRY and CDR2 SYGVKD.

Comment on this clonotype: This may stem from a read error, because a much larger clone lies one nucleotide away. This chain joins TRBV6-6 and TRBJ1-3; D is possibly TRBD1 (6 bases). Germline-derived CDR1 and CDR2 are MNHNY and SVGAGI (reference sequence). V was trimmed by 7 bases and J by 4 bases, leaving 11 bases between them. The CDR3 sequence is 13 residues long. Here the CDR3 reads CASIGGTGNTIYF. For the CDR3, the DNA is TGTGCCAGCATAGGGGGGACCGGAAACACCATATATTTT.

This clonotype was observed many times. V and J are TRBV7-9 and TRBJ2-4; 9 positions agree with TRBD2. CDR1 and CDR2 from the germline V gene are SEHNR and FQNEAQ (reference sequence). The J segment lost 6 bases and the V segment lost 8 bases, leaving 17 bases of the junction unmatched. The CDR3 has 17 amino acids. The CDR3 protein is CASEKASGVTRRNIQYF. For the CDR3, the DNA is TGTGCCAGCGAGAAGGCTAGCGGGGTGACAAGGAGAAACATTCAGTACTTC.

Many counts were recorded for this clonotype. The rearrangement uses TRBV2 and TRBJ2-7; 12 bases are a match to TRBD2. After removal of 7 bases from V and 3 bases from J, the junction contained 13 bases not matched to a gene. The germline CDR1 and CDR2 sequences are SNHLY and FYNNEI. The CDR3 extends over 17 amino acids. The CDR3 bases are TGTGCCAGCAAGAAGACAGGGCTGACTAGCGGGAGCTACGAGCAGTACTTC. Its protein product is CASKKTGLTSGSYEQYF.

The chain combines TRBV20-1 with TRBJ1-6, with TRBD1 matching 7 bases. The CDR3 is 17 amino acids. The germline V gene encodes CDR1 DFQATT and CDR2 SNEGSKA (reference sequence). The junction had 10 bases not matched to a gene; V was cut back by 0 bases and J by 5 bases. In nucleotides, the CDR3 is TGCAGTGCTAGAGATTACCGGGACAGCCAAAATAATTCACCCCTCCACTTT. Translation gives CSARDYRDSQNNSPLHF.

In its sample, this clonotype was seen a few times. The limits of the CDR3 on the DNA are not certain, so only TCRdb's listed CDR3 is given. The rearrangement links TRBV6-1 to TRBJ2-3; the DNA was not compared with TRBD1, the D call given in the table. The CDR3 numbers 15 amino acids, ends counted. CDR1 is MNHNS, CDR2 SASEGT, per germline. CDR3 amino acids: CASRLPGFFGDTQYF.

In nucleotides, the CDR3 is TGTGCCAGCAGGGGACATCCGAACACTGAAGCTTTCTTT. This gives the protein CASRGHPNTEAFF. The chain recombines TRBV25-1 with TRBJ1-1; maybe TRBD1 (6 bases). Germline CDR1 is MGHDK and CDR2 is SYGVNS. The CDR3 is made up of 13 amino acids. Trimming removed 6 bases from V and 1 base from J, with 9 bases in between.

This clonotype has more than one count but fewer than ten. The gene calls are TRBV4-1 and TRBJ2-7; D may be TRBD1 or TRBD2 (5 bases each). The CDR3 is made up of 14 amino acids. V was clipped by 6 bases and J by 0 bases, with 12 bases between them. Germline V gives CDR1 MGHRA, CDR2 YSYEKL. The CDR3 coding sequence is TGCGCCAGCAGGGGGACCAGGGACTCCTACGAGCAGTACTTC. Amino acids: CASRGTRDSYEQYF.

This clonotype was detected many times. The chain carries TRBV28 and TRBJ1-2; D gene ambiguous. V was cut by 1 base and J by 5 bases, with 5 bases left in between. Germline CDR1 is MDHEN and CDR2 is SYDVKM. The CDR3 extends over 12 amino acids. As DNA, the CDR3 is TGTGCCAGCAGTTTATCGCTGTATGGCTACACCTTC. Protein: CASSLSLYGYTF.

Ten or more counts support this clonotype. The CDR3 nucleotides read TGTGCCTGGAGTGCCCAGCTTGGGGAGACCCCCTACAATGAGCAGTTCTTC. Its translation is CAWSAQLGETPYNEQFF. The chain uses TRBV30 and TRBJ2-1; maybe TRBD2 (5 bases). This CDR3 comprises 17 residues. Trimming removed 1 base at V and 2 bases at J, with 18 bases between. The germline V gene encodes CDR1 GTSNPN and CDR2 SVGIG (reference sequence).

There are many counts of this clonotype. The chain couples TRBV7-3 to TRBJ2-2, with D uncertain. The CDR3 length is 12 residues. Deletions cut 3 bases from V and 4 bases from J, with 3 bases between. Germline loops: CDR1 SGHTA, CDR2 FQGTGA. CDR3 sequence: CASSFGTGELFF. DNA of the CDR3: TGTGCCAGCAGCTTCGGCACCGGGGAGCTGTTTTTT.

This clonotype was found many times. This chain uses TRBV20-1 with TRBJ2-1; 7 positions match TRBD2. Germline values: CDR1 DFQATT, CDR2 SNEGSKA (reference sequence). The length of the CDR3 is 15 residues. With V trimmed by 1 base and J by 7 bases, 10 bases remained unmatched. In DNA, the CDR3 is TGCAGTGCTAGAGTCGAGGGAGGGCCCTTGAATGAGCAGTTCTTC. Translated, it gives CSARVEGGPLNEQFF.